This T cell receptor (beta chain) was identified in a study of shared clonotypes between healthy human individuals (dated by TCRdb to between 2020 and 2021). Turning to the overall study: A couple of women and a few men aged 18 to 49 years were included in the cohort. The study deeply sequenced blood TCR repertoires of five healthy adults to estimate repertoire size and the extent of clonotype sharing between individuals. To increase sequencing depth and limit assay-specific biases, different laboratories used diverse techniques to prepare libraries and sequence TCR repertoires. Per donor, leukapheresis produced somewhere between about 0.94 and 10 billion PBMCs. Per donor, three plates each were used for CD4 naive and CD4 memory, two for CD8 naive, and one for CD8 memory.

Points on this clone: No antigen is known for it. Base qualities are missing; no much larger clone stands one base away.

Results the study describes overall, beyond this receptor: Even with the large sequencing depth, rarefaction of the sorted-subset datasets indicated that sequencing was incomplete. Estimated clonotype richness was generally larger for naive than for memory subsets. Compared with non-shared clonotypes, clonotypes shared by all four sorted-subset donors had higher generation probabilities. Sharing across a few donors was observed for 4.5% to 6.5% of naive CD4, 3% to 3.5% of naive CD8, 2% to 2.5% of memory CD4, and roughly 0.43% of memory CD8 clonotypes. Pairwise subsampling led to the expectation that sequencing depth would affect the degree of clonotype sharing among donors. Because the study included only a small number of donors, the genetic and exposure-history diversity represented was limited. Sampling was restricted to blood, and TCR repertoires in tissue are likely to differ from TCR repertoires in blood.

From cysteine to phenylalanine, the CDR3 is 16 amino acids long. Left in the record is the CDR3 DNA by itself, 48 bases read in frame from the first base. CDR1 and CDR2 were assigned from the germline V gene as MGHRA and YSYEKL. Relative to germline, V is missing 4 bases and J is missing 2 bases, with 11 bases of the junction outside any gene match. Using the deep immunoSEQ assay, multiplex PCR amplified TCR CDR3 regions from genomic DNA. Extracted genomic DNA from each cell subset was distributed evenly across all wells of several immunoSEQ 96-well plates, and each plate was treated as a replicate. For sorted subsets, approximately 200 ng of genomic DNA, equivalent to some 30,000 T cell genomes, went into each replicate PCR. The purified libraries were quantified using a Qubit 3.0 fluorometer, sized with a Bioanalyzer 2100, and then quantified again using the KAPA Library Quantification kit. Every immunoSEQ 96-well plate was sequenced on a dedicated single-read 150-cycle Illumina NextSeq 550 flow cell. The original methods were these. Because only junctional sequences without quality scores were contained in the immunoSEQ output, filtering matching that applied to full-length reads could not be performed. To assign V/J genes and CDR3, sequences were annotated against IMGT germline references using PyIR, a Python wrapper for IgBLAST v1.9. Reads were filtered out if the reads had weak V/J assignments (E-value above 1e-6), no CDR3, stop codons, out-of-frame junctions, or ambiguous translated residues. V3J clonotypes were defined as sequences sharing the same inferred V gene, J gene, and CDR3 amino acid sequence. Percentage overlap between repertoires was calculated by dividing the number of shared unique clonotypes by the size of the smaller repertoire. Richness of each repertoire was evaluated using RTK rarefaction, the Chao1 estimator, and Recon v2.1 estimates of unobserved clonotypes. For all TCRbeta clonotypes obtained by the gDNA method from several donors, generation probabilities were computed with OLGA. TCRdb holds this immuneACCESS table with in-frame rearrangements only. Some clones are missing; in checked studies, unresolved V genes explain under half, and the rest has no known cause. That table gives V, J and clone size, and the DNA gave D and trimming. Here the sample has about 79,000 clones; about 64% occur a single time. The top ten clonotypes cover roughly half of the sample.

The donors were healthy, HIV-negative adults who had no recently reported acute infections or vaccinations. All donors were Caucasian adults living in Nashville, Tennessee, USA. CD8 memory samples combined magnetically selected CD45RO+ cells with CCR7-negative CD45RA+ effector memory (TemRA) cells. Blood was collected by leukapheresis, and PBMCs were isolated by Ficoll-Histopaque density gradient centrifugation and then cryopreserved in liquid nitrogen vapor phase. Analytical flow cytometry was used to check the purity and quantity of every magnetically sorted T cell population. Each sorted fraction had its genomic DNA isolated and then quantified by UV absorbance on a Nanodrop 2000c.

This chain joins TRBV4-1 to TRBJ2-7; a stretch of 7 junction bases matches TRBD1. Sequencing input: memory CD8+ T cells sorted from blood. The cell subset or site label here, explained by the study, means: CD45RO+ cells pooled with CCR7-negative TemRA cells. The receptor was isolated from a man aged 25-45 years in good health. The CDR3 is CASSPGQLARTYEQYF. The DNA reads TGCGCCAGCAGCCCGGGACAGTTGGCGAGGACCTACGAGCAGTACTTC.